These 29 T cell receptor beta chains were sequenced from one sample in a study of T cell repertoires in cytomegalovirus infection (dated by TCRdb to the late 2010s). The data were produced on an Illumina HiSeq 1500. The public reads were quality trimmed at Q25 with fastp and then assembled into clones with MiXCR by TCRdb, keeping productive beta chains. Each entry merges the rows of one CDR3 protein and shows their most common DNA and genes. This sample is represented by about 300,000 distinct CDR3 sequences; roughly a tenth of them were singletons. Of the sample, approximately 2.3% is held by the ten largest clones. The specimen was PBMCs. These receptors originate from a human donor in good health (CMV status not recorded). Some clones in this sample may be carry-over from other donors' samples.

There are many counts of this clonotype. The chain uses TRBV5-6 and TRBJ2-5; D unclear. Trimming stripped 1 base from V and 2 bases from J, with 9 bases between. CDR3 size: 14 residues. Germline CDR1 is SGHDT and CDR2 is YYEEEE. CDR3 in DNA: TGTGCCAGCAGCTTGTATCGGAGACAAGAGACCCAGTACTTC. Translation gives CASSLYRRQETQYF.

This clonotype was counted at least ten times. The chain has TRBV24-1 and TRBJ1-5; no reliable D call. The CDR3 sequence is 12 residues long. V was cut by 1 base and J by 7 bases, with 4 bases left in between. Germline loops: CDR1 KGHDR, CDR2 SFDVKD. The CDR3 here is CATSDLGQPQHF. The DNA of the CDR3 is TGTGCCACCAGTGATTTAGGCCAGCCCCAGCATTTT.

This clonotype was detected many times. This chain joins TRBV14 and TRBJ1-1; D is ambiguous. V was pared by 4 bases and J by 0 bases, with 12 bases between. The CDR3 covers 15 residues. Germline CDR1 is SGHDN and CDR2 is FVKESK. The CDR3 spells CASSLNAVMNTEAFF. The CDR3 DNA follows: TGTGCCAGCAGCCTGAACGCAGTCATGAACACTGAAGCTTTCTTT.

Many counts were recorded for this clonotype. The chain employs TRBV7-2 and TRBJ2-1; 8 nucleotides line up with TRBD1. Unmatched junction bases numbered 16, after V lost 6 bases and J lost 6 bases. From germline, CDR1 is SGHTA and CDR2 FQGNSA. The CDR3 contains 17 residues. The DNA of the CDR3 is TGTGCCAGCAGTTCTGACGATCCAGGGGGCCTCCCCAATGAGCAGTTCTTC. This translates into CASSSDDPGGLPNEQFF.

The J gene is TRBJ1-4, the V gene TRBV11-1; maybe TRBD1 (5 bases). The CDR3 is made up of 16 amino acids. CDR1 and CDR2 (germline): SGHAT, FQDESV (reference sequence). Trimming took 5 bases from V and 0 from J, leaving 13 bases between them. The DNA of the CDR3 is TGTGCCAGCAGCCGACAGTACGGGACAACTAATGAAAAACTGTTTTTT. Its protein product is CASSRQYGTTNEKLFF.

The CDR3 here is CSARSGQYSGNTIYF. CDR3 coding DNA: TGCAGTGCTCGTTCAGGACAGTACTCTGGAAACACCATATATTTT. This sequence joins TRBV20-1 and TRBJ1-3; D is possibly TRBD1 (6 bases). The CDR3 is made up of 15 amino acids. V was shortened by 5 bases and J by 0 bases, with 14 bases between the two germline ends. The V gene's germline CDR1 is DFQATT and CDR2 SNEGSKA (reference sequence).

This clonotype was recorded at least ten times. V is TRBV2 and J is TRBJ2-1; 9 bases map to TRBD1. Germline CDR1 SNHLY, CDR2 FYNNEI. The length of the CDR3 is 17 residues. V shed 5 bases, J shed 3 bases, and the junction held 11 bases outside the gene matches. The CDR3 coding sequence is TGTGCCAGCAGTCCGGGACAGGGCGAGCTTGTCTACAATGAGCAGTTCTTC. It is translated as CASSPGQGELVYNEQFF.

The sample holds many counts of this clonotype. This chain joins TRBV18 and TRBJ2-3, with D possibly called TRBD1 or TRBD2 (5 bases each). From germline, CDR1 is KGHSH and CDR2 LQKENI. The CDR3 is 14 amino acids. Trimming took off 3 bases at V and 8 bases at J, with 15 bases between the two ends. CDR3 in amino acids: CASSPGTPPGTQYF. CDR3 sequence (DNA): TGTGCCAGCTCACCGGGGACCCCCCCGGGTACGCAGTATTTT.

This clonotype was counted ten times or more. V and J are TRBV7-2 and TRBJ1-1; D not certain. The CDR3 length is 14 residues. From germline, CDR1 is SGHTA and CDR2 FQGNSA. V lost 1 base to trimming and J lost 1 base, with 7 bases between them. In DNA, the CDR3 is TGTGCCAGCAGCTTAGTATGGGGGAACACTGAAGCTTTCTTT. It specifies CASSLVWGNTEAFF.

This clonotype was detected many times. The CDR3 nucleotides read TGTGCCAGCAGTGGAAGGTTGACCCAGTACTTC. Its protein product is CASSGRLTQYF. The V call is TRBV2, the J call TRBJ2-5; D gene uncertain. The CDR3 sequence is 11 residues long. Germline V gene sequence: CDR1 SNHLY, CDR2 FYNNEI. V lost 4 bases and J 7 bases, leaving 7 bases between the germline ends.

The chain combines TRBV29-1 with TRBJ2-6; D unresolved. Trimming left V 5 bases short and J 4 bases short, with 18 bases between. Germline assignment: CDR1 SQVTM and CDR2 ANQGSEA. This CDR3 is 16 amino acids long. CDR3 nucleotide sequence: TGCAGCGTTTCAAGTCTGATATCTCTGGGGGCCAACGTCCTGACTTTC. Translated: CSVSSLISLGANVLTF.

This clonotype has just a few counts. The chain employs TRBV20-1 and TRBJ2-3, with TRBD2 matching over 7 bases. V trimming: 0 bases; J trimming: 2 bases; junction bases outside the gene matches: 14. Germline V CDR1 and CDR2: DFQATT, SNEGSKA (reference sequence). This CDR3 comprises 18 residues. The CDR3 reads CSARDRSPPAGHTDTQYF. For the CDR3, the DNA is TGCAGTGCTAGAGATAGATCCCCCCCAGCGGGGCACACAGATACGCAGTATTTT.

This clonotype was seen repeatedly, ten times or more. The chain is built from TRBV28 and TRBJ2-1, with D possibly being TRBD1 or TRBD2 (5 bases each). The CDR3 runs to 13 residues. Germline loops: CDR1 MDHEN, CDR2 SYDVKM. Deletions cut 6 bases from V and 7 bases from J, with 13 bases between. In nucleotides, the CDR3 is TGTGCCAGCAGACTAGGGGTTAGGAATGAGCAGTTCTTC. This translates into CASRLGVRNEQFF.

This clonotype occurred many times. At one of its ends the junction is not consistent with the germline gene, which may arise from a read error. The chain employs TRBV20-1 and TRBJ2-3, with D perhaps matching TRBD1 (6 bases). The germline gives CDR1 DFQATT, CDR2 SNEGSKA (reference sequence). The CDR3 length is 14 residues. For the CDR3, the DNA is TGCAGTGCCAGAGGACAGAACCTTGGGGATACGCAGTATTTT. It yields the protein CSARGQNLGDTQYF.

This clonotype was detected once. Given the absence of the conserved phenylalanine or tryptophan at the CDR3 end, a read error is likely. This chain uses TRBV20-1 with TRBJ2-1; D not certain. Germline CDR1 and CDR2: DFQATT and SNEGSKA (reference sequence). The length of the CDR3 is 9 residues. The CDR3 bases are TGCAGGGCTAACCATGAGCAGTTCTCC. Its protein is CRANHEQFS.

This clonotype was recorded at least ten times. The genes are TRBV29-1 and TRBJ1-2; a possible D gene is TRBD1 (6 bases). V was trimmed by 6 bases and J by 3 bases, leaving 14 bases between them. The CDR3 contains 13 residues. CDR1 is SQVTM and CDR2 is ANQGSEA in the germline V gene. CDR3 residues: CSVRPQGYYGYTF. For the CDR3, the DNA is TGCAGCGTCCGCCCGCAGGGGTACTATGGCTACACCTTC.

This clonotype was seen many times. This chain joins TRBV20-1 and TRBJ1-1; a weak D match, TRBD1 (5 bases). Germline CDR1 is DFQATT and CDR2 is SNEGSKA (reference sequence). This CDR3 has 15 amino acids. V dropped 3 bases and J dropped 2 bases, with 16 bases sitting between them. CDR3 nucleotides: TGCAGTGCTAGTAGGGGAGGGAGGAGTAACACTGAAGCTTTCTTT. This codes for CSASRGGRSNTEAFF.

This clonotype was observed many times. The chain uses TRBV7-2 and TRBJ2-3, with D unclear. V lost 5 bases and J 4 bases, leaving 7 bases between the germline ends. CDR3 size: 12 residues. In germline, CDR1 is SGHTA, CDR2 FQGNSA. The CDR3 bases are TGTGCCAGCAGCCTCTGGGCAGATACGCAGTATTTT. Translation gives CASSLWADTQYF.

This clonotype was counted ten times or more. The chain is built from TRBV20-1 and TRBJ1-4; D is uncertain. V was pared by 0 bases and J by 2 bases, with 4 bases between. The length of the CDR3 is 13 residues. CDR1 DFQATT and CDR2 SNEGSKA come from the germline V gene (reference sequence). The CDR3 region has the DNA TGCAGTGCTAGAGATTCGACTAATGAAAAACTGTTTTTT. It codes for CSARDSTNEKLFF.

Note on this clonotype: Possible read error: a much larger clone is one base away. The rearrangement joins TRBV12-3 or TRBV12-4 to TRBJ1-4; 10 nucleotides agree with TRBD1. V trimming: 11 bases; J trimming: 0 bases; junction bases outside the gene matches: 15. CDR3 length: 18 residues. CDR3 sequence (DNA): TGTGCCGGCATCATGAAGACAGGGGGCCCCGCAACTAATGAAAAACTGTTTTTT. This codes for CAGIMKTGGPATNEKLFF.

This clonotype was seen ten or more times. CDR3 protein: CSVANIPQGDTQYF. The CDR3 region has the DNA TGCAGCGTTGCAAACATCCCCCAGGGGGATACGCAGTATTTT. The rearrangement joins TRBV29-1 to TRBJ2-3; D possibly corresponds to TRBD1 (6 bases). V lost 4 bases and J 6 bases, leaving 17 bases between the germline ends. Germline CDR1 SQVTM, CDR2 ANQGSEA. This CDR3 region has 14 residues.

DNA for the CDR3: TGTGCCAGTAGTATAGATCCGGCAGGGGCCTGGAACACTGAAGCTTTCTTT. Encoded protein: CASSIDPAGAWNTEAFF. The V and J genes are TRBV19 and TRBJ1-1; D might be TRBD1 (6 bases). V lost 0 bases and J lost 1, with 15 bases in between. The CDR3 length is 17 residues. CDR1 LNHDA and CDR2 SQIVND come from the germline V gene (reference sequence).

This clonotype was seen at least ten times. The V and J genes are TRBV5-4 and TRBJ1-1, with 10 bases lining up with TRBD1. Per the germline V gene, CDR1 is SGHNT and CDR2 is YYREEE (reference sequence). This CDR3 is 15 amino acids long. J was trimmed by 4 bases and V by 4 bases; bases with no gene match: 7. In DNA, the CDR3 is TGTGCCAGCAGCGCACGGGACAGGGGAGGCACTGAAGCTTTCTTT. Amino acids: CASSARDRGGTEAFF. The whole variable domain, remainder taken from reference TRBV5-4 and TRBJ1-1, is ETGVTQSPTHLIKTRGQQVTLRCSSQSGHNTVSWYQQALGQGPQFIFQYYREEENGRGNFPPRFSGLQFPNYSSELNVNALELDDSALYLCASSARDRGGTEAFFGQGTRLTVV.

This clonotype has only a few counts. The rearrangement links TRBV20-1 to TRBJ2-5; 7 nucleotides line up with TRBD1. CDR3 length: 15 amino acids. J gave up 1 base and V 0 bases, and 5 bases lay outside the gene matches. Germline CDR1 and CDR2: DFQATT and SNEGSKA (reference sequence). The CDR3 DNA sequence: TGCAGTGCTAGAGATCTACAGGGGCTCCAAGAGACCCAGTACTTC. The encoded protein is CSARDLQGLQETQYF.

This clonotype was observed many times. The V call is TRBV7-9, the J call TRBJ2-3; no reliable D call. V was pared by 1 base and J by 1 base, with 9 bases between. This CDR3 comprises 15 residues. Germline assignment: CDR1 SEHNR and CDR2 FQNEAQ (reference sequence). The CDR3 region is CASSLEGIRTDTQYF. CDR3 nucleotides: TGTGCCAGCAGCTTAGAGGGCATCCGCACAGATACGCAGTATTTT.

In its sample, this clonotype was seen a few times. The rearrangement joins TRBV7-3 to TRBJ1-1; TRBD1 agrees at 7 bases. This CDR3 comprises 16 residues. Germline V gives CDR1 SGHTA, CDR2 FQGTGA. V dropped 1 base and J dropped 3; count of bases not matched to a gene: 8. Here the CDR3 reads CASSLSGTAGYTEAFF. The CDR3 DNA follows: TGTGCCAGCAGCTTAAGCGGGACAGCTGGGTACACTGAAGCTTTCTTT.

This clonotype was recorded a few times. This CDR3 reads CSANWDGEAFF. Written as DNA, the CDR3 is TGCAGTGCTAACTGGGACGGTGAAGCTTTCTTT. V and J are TRBV20-1 and TRBJ1-1; weak D call: TRBD1 (5 bases). CDR1 and CDR2 (germline): DFQATT, SNEGSKA (reference sequence). V was trimmed by 4 bases and J by 7 bases, leaving 10 bases between them. This CDR3 region has 11 residues.

This clonotype was picked up a small number of times. The V call is TRBV7-2, the J call TRBJ2-1; 11 nucleotides agree with TRBD2. The V segment lost 6 bases and the J segment 4 bases; nucleotides outside the gene matches: 8. This CDR3 spans 16 amino acids. CDR1 and CDR2 (germline): SGHTA, FQGNSA. CDR3: CASRSTSGRAYNEQFF. The CDR3 DNA sequence: TGTGCCAGCAGGTCCACTAGCGGGAGAGCTTACAATGAGCAGTTCTTC.

This clonotype was counted at least ten times. This chain uses TRBV6-2 or TRBV6-3 with TRBJ2-3; unclear D gene. There are 15 residues in the CDR3. In germline, CDR1 is MNHEY, CDR2 SVGEGT. V was cut by 0 bases and J by 4 bases, with 11 bases left in between. In nucleotides, the CDR3 is TGTGCCAGCAGTTACTCGCCTCATTTGGCAGATACGCAGTATTTT. Translating it yields CASSYSPHLADTQYF.